A selection of T cell receptor beta chains follows, all from one sample in a study of Ad26.COV2.S vaccination and SARS-CoV-2 variants. The repertoire was sequenced with immunoSEQ multiplex PCR; TCRdb's copy has only in-frame clones and lacks some. The table lists about 480,000 clones, around nine tenths of them singletons, with about 13% in the top ten. The specimen comprised peripheral blood, sampled in a trial of Ad26.COV2.S vaccine versus placebo. These receptors came from a person between 18 and 60 years old who received the Ad26.COV2.S COVID-19 vaccine or a placebo. The CDR3 runs from the conserved cysteine through the conserved F or W. The D gene is left open where the match is weak. Clone size is given for some rows only: seen once, a few or many times, or a class if the clone is expanded.

NA,13,TRBV7-6,TRBJ1-5,NA,TGTGCCAGCAGCACCCGCCGGGACGGGCCCCAGCATTTT,CASSTRRDGPQHF
NA,12,TRBV29-1,TRBJ2-1,once,TGCAGCGTTGAAGGGACGCTCAATGAGCAGTTCTTC,CSVEGTLNEQFF
NA,15,TRBV4-1,TRBJ2-5,NA,TGCGCCAGCAGCCTCGTTGAAGCGCTCCAAGAGACCCAGTACTTC,CASSLVEALQETQYF
NA,16,TRBV2,TRBJ2-2,NA,TGTGCCAGCAGTGAGGGGACCCAGGCGAACACCGGGGAGCTGTTTTTT,CASSEGTQANTGELFF
TRBD1,14,TRBV29-1,TRBJ1-1,NA,TGCAGCGTTCCAGCCGGGACAGGGGGCTTTGAAGCTTTCTTT,CSVPAGTGGFEAFF
TRBD2,13,TRBV6-5,TRBJ2-1,once,TGTGCCAGCGGGGGAGCGGGAGTGCATGAGCAGTTCTTC,CASGGAGVHEQFF
NA,16,TRBV28,TRBJ1-4,NA,TGTGCCAGCAGTCCCCGTAGACAGAGGGGAAATGAAAAACTGTTTTTT,CASSPRRQRGNEKLFF
TRBD2,16,TRBV5-4,TRBJ2-1,NA,TGTGCCAGCAGCGCACGGCGTACTAGCGGTGACAATGAGCAGTTCTTC,CASSARRTSGDNEQFF
NA,13,TRBV30,TRBJ2-7,once,TGTGCCTGGACCGGGGAACAAACCTACGAGCAGTACTTC,CAWTGEQTYEQYF
TRBD2,16,TRBV28,TRBJ2-7,NA,TGTGCCAGCAGTTTGAGCCCGGGACTAGCGAAACAGGAGCAGTACTTC,CASSLSPGLAKQEQYF
NA,13,TRBV2,TRBJ2-1,few,TGTGCCAGCGGGGGCGACTCCTACAATGAGCAGTTCTTC,CASGGDSYNEQFF
NA,14,TRBV7-2,TRBJ1-2,NA,TGTGCCAGCAGCCAACCGGGTGTGAGCTATGGCTACACCTTC,CASSQPGVSYGYTF
NA,14,TRBV5-4,TRBJ2-7,NA,TGTGCCAGCAGCTTGGGGACTGCCAACTACGAGCAGTACTTC,CASSLGTANYEQYF
TRBD2,19,TRBV3-1/TRBV3-2,TRBJ2-7,NA,TGTGCCAGCACCCAAACCGGGACTAGCGGGAGGAGGAAGGCCTACGAGCAGTACTTC,CASTQTGTSGRRKAYEQYF
NA,17,TRBV28,TRBJ2-7,NA,TGTGCCAGCAGCTACCCTCTGACGGAATCAAGCTCCTACGAGCAGTACTTC,CASSYPLTESSSYEQYF
TRBD2,15,TRBV6-4,TRBJ2-1,NA,TGTGCCAGCAGCGCACTAGCGGAATCCTACAATGAGCAGTTCTTC,CASSALAESYNEQFF
NA,13,TRBV5-1,TRBJ2-6,NA,TGCGCCAGCAGCTTGGTTATGGCCAACGTCCTGACTTTC,CASSLVMANVLTF
NA,15,TRBV6-5,TRBJ2-1,NA,TGTGCCAGCAGTTACCCCGGGAAGTCCTACAATGAGCAGTTCTTC,CASSYPGKSYNEQFF
TRBD1,15,TRBV6-2/TRBV6-3,TRBJ1-5,once,TGTGCCAGCAGTTATGTAGGGGGCGTGGGTCAGCCCCAGCATTTT,CASSYVGGVGQPQHF
NA,15,TRBV7-9,TRBJ1-6,NA,TGTGCCAGCAGCTTGGCCGGGAACTATAATTCACCCCTCCACTTT,CASSLAGNYNSPLHF
NA,12,TRBV20-1,TRBJ2-2,NA,TGCAGTGCTAGTGCCGAAAGCGGGGAGCTGTTTTTT,CSASAESGELFF
NA,16,TRBV5-1,TRBJ2-5,NA,TGCGCCAGCAGCTTGAGTGGGGGGCAGGTGAGAGAGACCCAGTACTTC,CASSLSGGQVRETQYF
TRBD1,16,TRBV3-1/TRBV3-2,TRBJ1-2,once,TGTGCCAGCAGCCCCAAGGACGGACAGGGAGACTATGGCTACACCTTC,CASSPKDGQGDYGYTF
NA,13,TRBV27,TRBJ1-5,NA,TGTGCCAGCAGTGAGAATGGCAATCAGCCCCAGCATTTT,CASSENGNQPQHF
NA,15,TRBV6-5,TRBJ2-1,NA,TGTGCCAGCAGAGCCACAGGGTTCTCCTACAATGAGCAGTTCTTC,CASRATGFSYNEQFF
TRBD1,14,TRBV5-4,TRBJ2-7,NA,TGTGCCAGCAGCCCCTCGGACAGGGTCGGCGAGCAGTACTTC,CASSPSDRVGEQYF
TRBD1,16,TRBV19,TRBJ1-2,NA,TGTGCCAGTAGTCAGAGTCACAGGGGGGGCATCTATGGCTACACCTTC,CASSQSHRGGIYGYTF
NA,14,TRBV6-1,TRBJ1-5,NA,TGTGCCAGCAGTGAACGTGTGCGCAATCAGCCCCAGCATTTT,CASSERVRNQPQHF
NA,14,TRBV7-2,TRBJ2-1,NA,TGTGCCAGCAGCAACGCTCCCATAATCAATGAGCAGTTCTTC,CASSNAPIINEQFF
NA,11,TRBV5-1,TRBJ1-2,NA,TGCGCCAGCAGGCAGGCGGGTGGCTACACCTTC,CASRQAGGYTF
NA,13,TRBV30,TRBJ1-6,NA,TGTGCCTGGAGTCCAGGAAACAATTCACCCCTCCACTTT,CAWSPGNNSPLHF
NA,15,TRBV6-1,TRBJ2-7,NA,TGTGCCAGCAGTGAAGCTGGGGGACTGTCCTACGAGCAGTACTTC,CASSEAGGLSYEQYF
TRBD1,16,TRBV7-9,TRBJ2-7,few,TGTGCCAGCACCAACCTCCGCGGACAGGGGACCAACGAGCAGTACTTC,CASTNLRGQGTNEQYF
NA,12,TRBV25-1,TRBJ2-2,few,TGTGCCAGCAGTCTCTACGCCGGGGAGCTGTTTTTT,CASSLYAGELFF
NA,15,TRBV19,TRBJ2-7,NA,TGTGCCACTGAGTCCGGGGGAGGCCCCAGTGGAGAGCAGTACTTC,CATESGGGPSGEQYF
NA,17,TRBV25-1,TRBJ2-6,NA,TGTGCCAGCAGTGACCCTATCGAGAGCTCTGGGGCCAACGTCCTGACTTTC,CASSDPIESSGANVLTF
TRBD2,16,TRBV9,TRBJ2-3,NA,TGTGCCAGCAGCGTAGAACCGGGAGGAACGACAGATACGCAGTATTTT,CASSVEPGGTTDTQYF
TRBD2,15,TRBV6-6,TRBJ2-6,once,TGTGCCAGCGTTGCGGGGGGCTCTGGGGCCAACGTCCTGACTTTC,CASVAGGSGANVLTF
NA,13,TRBV2,TRBJ1-6,NA,TGTGCCAGCAGTGAATCGGGGTACTCACCCCTCCACTTT,CASSESGYSPLHF
TRBD1,13,TRBV4-2,TRBJ1-5,NA,TGTGCCAGCAGCCTTGGGACAGGCCAGCCCCAGCATTTT,CASSLGTGQPQHF
TRBD1,12,TRBV6-5,TRBJ1-1,NA,TGTGCCGCGGACAGGGGGAACACTGAAGCTTTCTTT,CAADRGNTEAFF
TRBD2,14,TRBV6-2/TRBV6-3,TRBJ2-7,NA,TGTGCCAGCAGTACTAGCGGGTCCTCCTACGAGCAGTACTTC,CASSTSGSSYEQYF
TRBD1,15,TRBV7-8,TRBJ1-5,NA,TGTGCCAGCAGCACACAGGGGGCACCCAATCAGCCCCAGCATTTT,CASSTQGAPNQPQHF
TRBD1,16,TRBV4-3,TRBJ1-4,NA,TGCGCCAGCAGCCAAGATGTCGGGACAGGGGGTGAAAAACTGTTTTTT,CASSQDVGTGGEKLFF
NA,18,TRBV6-2/TRBV6-3,TRBJ2-5,NA,TGTGCCAGCAGCCGACCTTGGGCTAGCCCCAATAGGGCAGAGACCCAGTACTTC,CASSRPWASPNRAETQYF
NA,12,TRBV29-1,TRBJ2-1,NA,TGCAGCGTTGAACGGGGCGGGCGAGTTGAGTTCTTC,CSVERGGRVEFF
TRBD1,15,TRBV9,TRBJ1-5,NA,TGTGCCAGCAGCGTAGGGGACAGGGGGGAACAGCCCCAGCATTTT,CASSVGDRGEQPQHF
NA,13,TRBV2,TRBJ1-5,NA,TGTGCCAGCAAATCGGACAGTGATCAGCCCCAGCATTTT,CASKSDSDQPQHF
NA,15,TRBV6-1,TRBJ2-7,NA,TGTGCCAGCAGTGAATGGGGGGGACAGGAACGTGAGCAGTACTTC,CASSEWGGQEREQYF